The 28 T cell receptor beta chains in this list originate from one sample, sequenced in a study of blood T cell repertoires in COVID-19. Clones were sequenced by immunoSEQ multiplex PCR, and TCRdb holds only the in-frame ones, with some missing. The data contain fewer than 150,000 clones, 80% to 90% of them singletons. Sequencing used peripheral blood. These receptors originate from a woman of 80 years or more with acute or convalescent COVID-19.

The V gene is TRBV2, the J gene TRBJ1-2; no firm D call. Germline V CDR1 and CDR2: SNHLY, FYNNEI. V dropped 4 bases and J dropped 4 bases, with 7 bases sitting between them. The CDR3 has 12 residues. This chain's CDR3 is CASSGARYGYTF. The DNA of the CDR3 is TGTGCCAGCAGTGGGGCCCGCTATGGCTACACCTTC.

The V call is TRBV6-5, the J call TRBJ2-2, with a weak D call TRBD2 (6 bases). CDR1 MNHEY and CDR2 SVGAGI come from the germline V gene. The CDR3 loop spans 15 amino acids. V was shortened by 7 bases and J by 1 base, with 13 bases between the two germline ends. CDR3 protein: CASTPSGGNTGELFF. The CDR3 nucleotides are TGTGCCAGCACCCCTTCCGGGGGGAACACCGGGGAGCTGTTTTTT.

This chain links TRBV7-2 with TRBJ1-1; possible D gene TRBD1, 5 bases. Trimming left V 1 base short and J 1 base short, with 10 bases between. Germline V gene data show CDR1 as SGHTA and CDR2 as FQGNSA. The CDR3 runs 15 residues. This CDR3 is CASSLGGAGNTEAFF. The CDR3 nucleotides read TGTGCCAGCAGCTTAGGCGGGGCAGGGAACACTGAAGCTTTCTTT. The full variable domain, in which reference TRBV7-2 and TRBJ1-1 provide the parts outside the CDR3, is GAGVSQSPSNKVTEKGKDVELRCDPISGHTALYWYRQSLGQGLEFLIYFQGNSAPDKSGLPSDRFSAERTGGSVSTLTIQRTQQEDSAVYLCASSLGGAGNTEAFFGQGTRLTVV.

CDR3 in amino acids: CSVKDSPSGNTIYF. CDR3 coding DNA: TGCAGCGTCAAGGACAGTCCCTCTGGAAACACCATATATTTT. V usage is TRBV29-1 and J usage is TRBJ1-3; possible D gene TRBD1, 6 bases. The CDR3 contains 14 residues. The germline CDR1 and CDR2 sequences are SQVTM and ANQGSEA. V gave up 6 bases and J gave up 0 bases, with 12 bases separating them.

This rearrangement joins TRBV19 to TRBJ1-2; 9 bases match TRBD1. After removal of 4 bases from V and 7 bases from J, the junction contained 13 bases not matched to a gene. CDR3 length equals 16 residues. Germline V CDR1 and CDR2: LNHDA, SQIVND (reference sequence). Here the CDR3 DNA reads TGTGCCAGTAGTAAAGGACAGGGGCAAGGACTGCGTGGCTACACCTTC. Protein: CASSKGQGQGLRGYTF.

The V gene is TRBV7-3, the J gene TRBJ2-1, with TRBD2 identical over 8 bases. CDR3 length: 15 amino acids. Germline V lookup: CDR1 SGHTA, CDR2 FQGTGA. V was pared by 3 bases and J by 1 base, with 2 bases of the junction left unmatched. The DNA for the CDR3 is TGTGCCAGCAGCTTCACGGGGGGGTCCTACAATGAGCAGTTCTTC. Protein sequence: CASSFTGGSYNEQFF.

The chain carries TRBV29-1 and TRBJ1-2; 8 nucleotides align to TRBD1. The CDR3 has 14 amino acids. From germline, CDR1 is SQVTM and CDR2 ANQGSEA. The V segment lost 4 bases and the J segment 6 bases; nucleotides outside the gene matches: 10. CDR3 residues: CSVVVPGTGNGYTF. The CDR3 region has the DNA TGCAGCGTTGTGGTTCCCGGGACAGGAAATGGCTACACCTTC.

The J gene is TRBJ1-2, the V gene TRBV29-1; TRBD1 agrees at 12 bases. The junction had 9 bases not matched to a gene; V was cut back by 7 bases and J by 3 bases. Germline V gene sequence: CDR1 SQVTM, CDR2 ANQGSEA. This CDR3 has 15 amino acids. CDR3 region: CSATGTGGADYGYTF. DNA for the CDR3: TGCAGCGCCACCGGGACAGGGGGCGCGGACTATGGCTACACCTTC.

V gene TRBV11-3 combines with J gene TRBJ2-7, with a possible D match to TRBD1 (5 bases). Germline CDR1 SGHNT, CDR2 YENEEA. V was clipped by 4 bases and J by 7 bases, with 20 bases between them. The CDR3 length is 15 residues. The CDR3 coding sequence is TGTGCCAGCAGCTCATCAGGGTCTGGTTCAGGGGAGCAGTACTTC. It encodes CASSSSGSGSGEQYF.

This chain joins TRBV4-3 and TRBJ1-1; possible D gene TRBD1, 6 bases. The CDR3 runs 14 residues. In germline, CDR1 is LGHNA, CDR2 YSLEER. The V gene lost 4 bases and the J gene lost 5 bases, with 14 bases spanning the gap. The CDR3 DNA is TGCGCCAGCAGCCCCCAGAGGGGGGGAACTGAAGCTTTCTTT. Protein product: CASSPQRGGTEAFF.

The chain couples TRBV7-3 to TRBJ1-2, with 7 positions matching TRBD1. Trimming removed 3 bases from V and 4 bases from J; junction bases left unmatched: 11. Germline CDR1 SGHTA, CDR2 FQGTGA. The CDR3 is made up of 16 amino acids. The CDR3 DNA sequence: TGTGCCAGCAGCTTGACCGGGACAGCCGACGTCTATGGCTACACCTTC. Its translation is CASSLTGTADVYGYTF.

The chain recombines TRBV5-4 with TRBJ2-7; 8 bases line up with TRBD2. Germline V gives CDR1 SGHNT, CDR2 YYREEE (reference sequence). The CDR3 consists of 15 residues. Trimming took 4 bases from V and 0 from J; bases not matched to a gene: 6. CDR3 coding DNA: TGTGCCAGCAGCGCGGGAGGTGCTGGCTCCTACGAGCAGTACTTC. This translates into CASSAGGAGSYEQYF.

The rearrangement joins TRBV19 to TRBJ2-2; 15 nucleotides match TRBD2. V shed 7 bases and J 5 bases; nucleotides not matched to a gene: 8. Germline loops: CDR1 LNHDA, CDR2 SQIVND (reference sequence). There are 17 residues in the CDR3. The CDR3 DNA reads TGTGCCAGTACCCTAGGACTAGCGGGGGGGAAAACCGGGGAGCTGTTTTTT. Encoded protein: CASTLGLAGGKTGELFF. Filled out from reference TRBV19 and TRBJ2-2, the complete variable domain reads DGGITQSPKYLFRKEGQNVTLSCEQNLNHDAMYWYRQDPGQGLRLIYYSQIVNDFQKGDIAEGYSVSREKKESFPLTVTSAQKNPTAFYLCASTLGLAGGKTGELFFGEGSRLTVL.

This clone has more than one count but fewer than ten. The chain recombines TRBV7-9 with TRBJ1-4, with D unresolved. V lost 8 bases and J lost 7, with 20 bases in between. The CDR3 sequence is 15 residues long. Germline-derived CDR1 and CDR2 are SEHNR and FQNEAQ (reference sequence). The CDR3 is CASRRGGLGGEKLFF. The CDR3 DNA is TGTGCCAGCCGACGAGGAGGGTTAGGCGGTGAAAAACTGTTTTTT.

A single count supports this clone. The rearrangement links TRBV6-5 to TRBJ2-1; maybe TRBD2 (6 bases). From germline, CDR1 is MNHEY and CDR2 SVGAGI. V was clipped by 0 bases and J by 6 bases, with 15 bases between them. The CDR3 totals 16 residues. The CDR3 here is CASSYSPSEAFNEQFF. The CDR3 region has the DNA TGTGCCAGCAGTTACTCCCCTAGCGAGGCCTTCAATGAGCAGTTCTTC.

V is TRBV5-1 and J is TRBJ1-2; D uncertain. CDR1 is SGHRS, CDR2 YFSETQ, per germline. Trimming removed 0 bases at V and 1 base at J, with 7 bases between. The CDR3 totals 14 residues. Written as DNA, the CDR3 is TGCGCCAGCAGCTTGGGGACTGTTAACTATGGCTACACCTTC. It translates to CASSLGTVNYGYTF.

The CDR3 coding sequence is TGTGCCACCAGTGATCACCGACAGGGGGCTTGGACCGGGGAGCTGTTTTTT. This encodes CATSDHRQGAWTGELFF. This chain uses TRBV24-1 with TRBJ2-2; 10 bases fit TRBD1. Germline-derived CDR1 and CDR2 are KGHDR and SFDVKD. V dropped 3 bases and J dropped 5; count of bases not matched to a gene: 8. This CDR3 spans 17 amino acids.

The chain links TRBV5-4 to TRBJ2-7; D not resolved. The V and J ends lost 0 bases and 5 bases respectively, with 9 bases between them. This CDR3 is 13 amino acids long. Looked up from germline, CDR1 is SGHNT and CDR2 is YYREEE (reference sequence). The CDR3 bases are TGTGCCAGCAGCTTGGTGGGTAGCAACGAGCAGTACTTC. Protein product: CASSLVGSNEQYF.

The V call is TRBV5-4, the J call TRBJ1-3; D gene unclear. Germline values: CDR1 SGHNT, CDR2 YYREEE (reference sequence). This CDR3 is built from 15 residues. The V end was cut by 0 bases, the J end by 0 bases, with 7 bases between. The CDR3: CASSLAGSSGNTIYF. CDR3 nucleotides: TGTGCCAGCAGCTTGGCGGGTAGCTCTGGAAACACCATATATTTT. Together with reference TRBV5-4 and TRBJ1-3, the CDR3 gives the full variable domain: ETGVTQSPTHLIKTRGQQVTLRCSSQSGHNTVSWYQQALGQGPQFIFQYYREEENGRGNFPPRFSGLQFPNYSSELNVNALELDDSALYLCASSLAGSSGNTIYFGEGSWLTVV.

The chain links TRBV4-2 to TRBJ1-1; 7 bases fit TRBD1. The CDR3 is 15 amino acids. Per the germline V gene, CDR1 is LGHNA and CDR2 is YNFKEQ. Unmatched junction bases numbered 4, after V lost 0 bases and J lost 3 bases. The chain's CDR3 is CASSQDDRVDTEAFF. The CDR3 nucleotides are TGTGCCAGCAGCCAAGATGACAGGGTGGACACTGAAGCTTTCTTT.

V usage is TRBV7-2 and J usage is TRBJ2-1; 7 positions agree with TRBD2. With V trimmed by 5 bases and J by 10 bases, 11 bases remained unmatched. The germline V gene encodes CDR1 SGHTA and CDR2 FQGNSA. The CDR3 consists of 14 residues. This CDR3 is CASSKGGGGREQFF. CDR3 sequence (DNA): TGTGCCAGCAGCAAAGGTGGCGGGGGACGCGAGCAGTTCTTC.

This clone was recorded only once. V is TRBV5-1 and J is TRBJ1-2; possibly TRBD1 for D (5 bases). V dropped 6 bases and J dropped 7 bases, with 16 bases sitting between them. Germline V gene sequence: CDR1 SGHRS, CDR2 YFSETQ. The length of the CDR3 is 13 residues. The CDR3 spells CASKEGAESGYTF. The CDR3 DNA reads TGCGCCAGCAAGGAAGGGGCGGAAAGTGGCTACACCTTC.

The chain recombines TRBV3-1 (or the pseudogene TRBV3-2) with TRBJ1-5, with D uncertain. The CDR3 spans 15 residues. Germline V gene lookup returns CDR1 LGHDT and CDR2 YNNKEL (reference sequence). The V and J ends lost 2 bases and 0 bases respectively, with 8 bases between them. The CDR3 spells CASSQNPYSNQPQHF. The CDR3 coding sequence is TGTGCCAGCAGCCAAAATCCCTATAGCAATCAGCCCCAGCATTTT.

The chain employs TRBV12-3 or TRBV12-4 and TRBJ1-2; no reliable D call. The CDR3 sequence is 13 residues long. Trimming took 3 bases from V and 7 from J, leaving 12 bases between them. The CDR3 region is CASSLGRDLGYTF. The CDR3 nucleotides are TGTGCCAGCAGTTTGGGCCGGGATCTTGGCTACACCTTC.

J is TRBJ2-5 and V is TRBV7-3; D perhaps matches TRBD2 (6 bases). CDR1 and CDR2 from the germline V gene are SGHTA and FQGTGA. Trimming shortened V by 5 bases and J by 2 bases, and 9 bases separated the two germline ends. The CDR3 is 13 amino acids. The CDR3 DNA is TGTGCCAGCAGCCCTGGGGGGCAAGAGACCCAGTACTTC. Amino acids: CASSPGGQETQYF.

For the CDR3, the DNA is TGTGCCAGCAGTTTCTTCGTCACCGGGGAGCTGTTTTTT. As protein: CASSFFVTGELFF. J is TRBJ2-2 and V is TRBV12-3 or TRBV12-4; D unclear. Trimming cost V 3 bases and J 4 bases, with 6 bases left between them. The CDR3 consists of 13 residues.

The rearrangement joins TRBV4-1 to TRBJ1-1; TRBD1 is a possible D gene (5 bases). The CDR3 has 14 residues. V was pared by 4 bases and J by 0 bases, with 9 bases between. Looked up from germline, CDR1 is MGHRA and CDR2 is YSYEKL. The CDR3 reads CASSRQTMNTEAFF. The CDR3 DNA is TGCGCCAGCAGCCGACAGACCATGAACACTGAAGCTTTCTTT.

The genes are TRBV27 and TRBJ2-1; D perhaps matches TRBD2 (5 bases). This CDR3 region has 19 residues. V was clipped by 3 bases and J by 0 bases, with 21 bases between them. Looked up from germline, CDR1 is MNHEY and CDR2 is SMNVEV (reference sequence). CDR3 nucleotide sequence: TGTGCCAGCAGTTTCCGGGGTCTTACCGACCCGAGCTCCTACAATGAGCAGTTCTTC. This gives the protein CASSFRGLTDPSSYNEQFF.